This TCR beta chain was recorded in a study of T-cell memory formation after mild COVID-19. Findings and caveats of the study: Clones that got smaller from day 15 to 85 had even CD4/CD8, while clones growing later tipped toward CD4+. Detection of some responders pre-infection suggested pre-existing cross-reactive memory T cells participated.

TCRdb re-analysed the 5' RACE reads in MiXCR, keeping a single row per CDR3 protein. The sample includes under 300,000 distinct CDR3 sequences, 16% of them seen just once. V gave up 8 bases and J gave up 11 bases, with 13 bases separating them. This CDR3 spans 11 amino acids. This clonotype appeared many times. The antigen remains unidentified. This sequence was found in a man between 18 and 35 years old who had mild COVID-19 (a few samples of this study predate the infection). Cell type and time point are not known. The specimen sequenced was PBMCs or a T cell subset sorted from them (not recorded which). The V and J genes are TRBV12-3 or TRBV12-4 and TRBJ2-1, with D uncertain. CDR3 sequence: CASAGRTKQFF. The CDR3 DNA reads TGTGCCAGCGCCGGACGAACCAAGCAGTTCTTC.